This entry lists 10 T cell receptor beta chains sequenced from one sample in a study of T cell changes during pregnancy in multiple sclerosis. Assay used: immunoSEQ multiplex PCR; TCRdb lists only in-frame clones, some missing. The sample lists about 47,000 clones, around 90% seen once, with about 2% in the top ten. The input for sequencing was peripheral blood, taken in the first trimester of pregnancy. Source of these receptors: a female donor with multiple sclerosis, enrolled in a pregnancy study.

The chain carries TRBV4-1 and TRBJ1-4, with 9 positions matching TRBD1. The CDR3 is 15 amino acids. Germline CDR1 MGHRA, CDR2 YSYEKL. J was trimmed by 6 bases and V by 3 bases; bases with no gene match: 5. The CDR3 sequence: CASSQGQGFDEKLFF. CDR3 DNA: TGCGCCAGCAGCCAGGGACAGGGCTTTGATGAAAAACTGTTTTTT.

The CDR3 DNA reads as TGTGCCTACCAGACAGGGGGATACGAGCAGTACTTC. Protein: CAYQTGGYEQYF. V is TRBV30 and J is TRBJ2-7; 9 bases agree with TRBD1. J was trimmed by 4 bases and V by 7 bases; bases with no gene match: 5. Germline-derived CDR1 and CDR2 are GTSNPN and SVGIG (reference sequence). The CDR3 has 12 amino acids.

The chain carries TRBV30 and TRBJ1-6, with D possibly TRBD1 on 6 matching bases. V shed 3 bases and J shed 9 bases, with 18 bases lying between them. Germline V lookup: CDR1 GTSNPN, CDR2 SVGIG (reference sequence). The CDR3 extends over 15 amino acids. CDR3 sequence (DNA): TGTGCCTGGAGGGGTTTTCAGGGGAAGGTTTCACCCCTCCACTTT. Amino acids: CAWRGFQGKVSPLHF.

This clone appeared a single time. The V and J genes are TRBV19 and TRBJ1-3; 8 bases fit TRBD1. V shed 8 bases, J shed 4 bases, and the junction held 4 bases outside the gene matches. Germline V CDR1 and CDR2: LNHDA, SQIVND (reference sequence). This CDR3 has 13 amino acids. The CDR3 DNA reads TGTGCCAGTCCCGGACAGGGAGGAAACACCATATATTTT. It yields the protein CASPGQGGNTIYF.

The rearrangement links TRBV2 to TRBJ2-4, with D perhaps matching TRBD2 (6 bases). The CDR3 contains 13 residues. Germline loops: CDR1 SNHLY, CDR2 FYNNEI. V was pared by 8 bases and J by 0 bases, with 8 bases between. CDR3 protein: CASEGGAKNIQYF. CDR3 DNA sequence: TGTGCCAGCGAGGGAGGAGCCAAAAACATTCAGTACTTC.

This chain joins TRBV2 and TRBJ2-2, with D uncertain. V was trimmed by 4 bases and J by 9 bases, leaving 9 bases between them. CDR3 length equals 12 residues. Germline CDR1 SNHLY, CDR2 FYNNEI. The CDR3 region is CASSVYPRELFF. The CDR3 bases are TGTGCCAGCAGTGTCTACCCCCGGGAGCTGTTTTTT.

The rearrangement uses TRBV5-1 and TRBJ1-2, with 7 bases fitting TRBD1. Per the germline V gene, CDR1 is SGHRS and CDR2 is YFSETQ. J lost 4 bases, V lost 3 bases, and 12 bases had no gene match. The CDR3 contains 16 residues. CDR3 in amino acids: CASSSNPGTVGYGYTF. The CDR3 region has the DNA TGCGCCAGCAGCTCAAACCCAGGGACAGTGGGCTATGGCTACACCTTC. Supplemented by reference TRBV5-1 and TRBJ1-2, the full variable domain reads KAGVTQTPRYLIKTRGQQVTLSCSPISGHRSVSWYQQTPGQGLQFLFEYFSETQRNKGNFPGRFSGRQFSNSRSEMNVSTLELGDSALYLCASSSNPGTVGYGYTFGSGTRLTVV.

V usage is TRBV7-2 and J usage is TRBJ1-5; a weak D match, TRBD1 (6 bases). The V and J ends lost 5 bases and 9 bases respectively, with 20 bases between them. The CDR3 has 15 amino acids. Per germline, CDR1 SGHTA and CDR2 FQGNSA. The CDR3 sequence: CASSLQAGATGPQHF. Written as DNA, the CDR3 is TGTGCCAGCAGCCTCCAGGCGGGGGCCACAGGGCCCCAGCATTTT.

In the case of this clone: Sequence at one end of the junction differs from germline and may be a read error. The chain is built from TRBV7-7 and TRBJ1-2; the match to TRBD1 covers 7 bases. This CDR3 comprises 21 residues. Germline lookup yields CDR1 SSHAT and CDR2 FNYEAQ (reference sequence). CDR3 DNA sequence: TGTGCTAGCAGCTTATCGCACAAGGGGCTAAGAGAGACAGGGCGCGACTATGGCTACACCTTC. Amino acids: CASSLSHKGLRETGRDYGYTF.

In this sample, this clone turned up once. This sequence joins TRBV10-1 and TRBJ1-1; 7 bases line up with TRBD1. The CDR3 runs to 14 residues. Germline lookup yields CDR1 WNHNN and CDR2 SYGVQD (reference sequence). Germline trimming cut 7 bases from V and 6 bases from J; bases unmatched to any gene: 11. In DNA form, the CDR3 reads TGCGCCAGCAAACTTACGACAGGGCCACCTGAAGCTTTCTTT. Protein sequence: CASKLTTGPPEAFF.